In this sample, the clone carrying this T cell receptor beta chain turned up a few times. This specimen belongs to a study of CD8 T cells in ankylosing spondylitis. J lost 9 bases, V lost 5 bases, and 7 bases had no gene match. Germline lookup yields CDR1 MNHEY and CDR2 SMNVEV (reference sequence). The CDR3 runs to 14 residues. Quantitative 5'-RACE was performed with molecular barcodes, and it yielded the TCR beta libraries. TCRdb re-called the 5' RACE reads with MiXCR, one entry per CDR3 protein. Among about 200,000 distinct CDR3 sequences, roughly 13% were seen once, and the ten largest hold about 17%.

Material: blood, either unsorted or a sorted T cell fraction (not recorded which). This clonotype was sampled from a male donor with ankylosing spondylitis or in good health (not recorded which). The V gene is TRBV27, the J gene TRBJ2-1; 10 bases are shared with TRBD1. CDR3 protein: CASSGTGAQGEQFF. DNA for the CDR3: TGTGCCAGCAGTGGGACAGGGGCCCAAGGTGAGCAGTTCTTC.